This T cell receptor beta chain stems from a study of T cell responses to AZD1222 COVID-19 vaccine. Findings of the study overall: Regions left unmutated in variants are reportedly the target of nearly half of spike-specific TCRs.

V was clipped by 6 bases and J by 3 bases; unmatched bases: 9. Looked up from germline, CDR1 is SQVTM and CDR2 is ANQGSEA. The CDR3 covers 15 residues. Concerning this clone itself: The antigen is unknown.

Sequenced by immunoSEQ multiplex PCR; TCRdb stores in-frame clones only, minus some. The table shows approximately 130,000 clones, with 93% occurring only once. The genes are TRBV29-1 and TRBJ2-2; 8 bases match TRBD1. The starting material was peripheral blood, obtained on day 0 of AZD1222 vaccination. The receptor comes from an adult in good health. The CDR3 DNA reads as TGCAGCGTCGATGCCGGGACAGGAGACACCGGGGAGCTGTTTTTT. It is translated as CSVDAGTGDTGELFF.